A selection of T cell receptor beta chains follows, all from one sample in a study of cytomegalovirus exposure and HLA in healthy donors. Generated by immunoSEQ multiplex PCR, the TCRdb table keeps only in-frame clones and is missing some. The sample lists about 110,000 clones; around 84% were seen once. The sample taken for sequencing was PBMCs. Receptors were obtained from a man aged 25 to 40 in good health and CMV-seronegative. CDR3s include the opening cysteine and the closing phenylalanine or tryptophan. The D gene is left open where the match is weak. Clone size is given for some rows only: seen once, a few or many times, or a class if the clone is expanded.

v_call	clone_size	j_call	d_call	cdr3_nt	cdr3_aa
TRBV7-2	-	TRBJ1-1	-	TGTGCCAGCAGCTTTCCCGGGGACACTGAAGCTTTCTTT	CASSFPGDTEAFF
TRBV19	-	TRBJ1-1	-	TGTGCCAGTAGTGCACAGGGGAACACTGAAGCTTTCTTT	CASSAQGNTEAFF
TRBV9	-	TRBJ2-3	TRBD2	TGTGCCAGCAGCGTAATAGCGGGGAGCACAGATACGCAGTATTTT	CASSVIAGSTDTQYF
TRBV20-1	-	TRBJ2-1	TRBD2	TGCAGTGCTATTAGACTAGCGGGAAAGTTCTTC	CSAIRLAGKFF
TRBV19	-	TRBJ2-3	TRBD1	TGTGCCAGTAGTACCTTACCGGGACAGAGCACAGATACGCAGTATTTT	CASSTLPGQSTDTQYF
TRBV28	-	TRBJ2-5	TRBD1	TGTGCCAGCAGTCAAAGCCGGGACAGGGTGGAAGAGACCCAGTACTTC	CASSQSRDRVEETQYF
TRBV4-3	-	TRBJ1-1	-	TGCGCCAGCAGCCAAGCTGTGGACATCCCGAACACTGAAGCTTTCTTT	CASSQAVDIPNTEAFF
TRBV5-6	once	TRBJ2-7	TRBD1	TGTGCCAGCAGCCCCGGGACAGGGGGCCGATACGAGCAGTACTTC	CASSPGTGGRYEQYF
TRBV21-1	-	TRBJ2-5	-	TGTGCCAGCAGCAAAGGTGTGGGGACCACAGGACAGGGCTTCAAGGAGACCCAGTACTTC	CASSKGVGTTGQGFKETQYF
TRBV5-5	-	TRBJ1-6	-	TGTGCCAGCAGCAACAGGGACAAGGGCTCCTATAATTCACCCCTCCACTTT	CASSNRDKGSYNSPLHF
TRBV27	once	TRBJ1-2	-	TGTGCCAGCAGTTTACGAGGACTCTCCTATGGCTACACCTTC	CASSLRGLSYGYTF
TRBV9	-	TRBJ1-1	-	TGTGCCAGCAGCGTGGAGACGTCGACAGGGAACACTGAAGCTTTCTTT	CASSVETSTGNTEAFF
TRBV9	-	TRBJ2-7	-	TGTGCCAGCAGCGTAGGGAGCGCTCGTATGTCCGAGCAGTACTTC	CASSVGSARMSEQYF
TRBV29-1	-	TRBJ2-4	-	TGCAGCGTTTCGGAGAGGAGCAGTCAAAACATTCAGTACTTC	CSVSERSSQNIQYF
TRBV4-3	few	TRBJ2-7	TRBD1	TGCGCCAGCAGCCAAGGTCAGGGGGAGAAGCAGTACTTC	CASSQGQGEKQYF
TRBV10-1	-	TRBJ1-1	-	TGCGCCAGCAGATCCGGGGGGACTAACACTGAAGCTTTCTTT	CASRSGGTNTEAFF
TRBV11-2	-	TRBJ1-1	TRBD1	TGTGCCAGCAGCTTAGGGGACAGGGGGCTTGGCACTGAAGCTTTCTTT	CASSLGDRGLGTEAFF
TRBV5-1	few	TRBJ2-5	TRBD2	TGCGCCAGCAGCTTGACTAGCGGGGGCAGCCAAGAGACCCAGTACTTC	CASSLTSGGSQETQYF
TRBV5-6	-	TRBJ2-3	-	TGTGCCAGCAGCTTGGGCGGGCTTCGCACAGATACGCAGTATTTT	CASSLGGLRTDTQYF
TRBV4-1	-	TRBJ1-4	-	TGCGCCAGCAGCCCTCGGGAGGGTAGGGTTGATGAAAAACTGTTTTTT	CASSPREGRVDEKLFF
TRBV7-2	-	TRBJ2-1	-	TGTGCCAGCAGCTTCGCGGGTCAAGAGCAGTTCTTC	CASSFAGQEQFF